Following are 23 T cell receptor beta chains from one sample sequenced in a study of T cell responses to AZD1222 COVID-19 vaccine. The assay was immunoSEQ multiplex PCR, and TCRdb's table has in-frame clones only and misses some. The sample yields approximately 180,000 clones, approximately 90% seen once. Sequenced material: peripheral blood, taken on day 0 of AZD1222 vaccination. The receptors here all came from an adult in good health.

This rearrangement joins TRBV6-2 or TRBV6-3 to TRBJ1-5, with D uncertain. V lost 2 bases, J lost 7 bases, and 12 bases lay in between. CDR1 is MNHEY and CDR2 is SVGEGT in the germline V gene. The CDR3 is 14 residues long. The CDR3: CASSYTGLGQPQHF. The CDR3 DNA is TGTGCCAGCAGTTACACCGGGTTAGGCCAGCCCCAGCATTTT.

The rearrangement uses TRBV5-1 and TRBJ2-3; 7 nucleotides line up with TRBD2. The CDR3 has 16 amino acids. V lost 0 bases, J lost 1 base, and 5 bases stayed unmatched. Germline CDR1 SGHRS, CDR2 YFSETQ. In DNA form, the CDR3 reads TGCGCCAGCAGCTTGGATCCGGGGGGTCGCACAGATACGCAGTATTTT. This gives the protein CASSLDPGGRTDTQYF.

The count of this clone is one. The chain links TRBV5-4 to TRBJ1-2; 9 positions agree with TRBD1. The junction had 3 bases not matched to a gene; V was cut back by 0 bases and J by 6 bases. CDR3 length equals 14 residues. Germline V gene sequence: CDR1 SGHNT, CDR2 YYREEE (reference sequence). CDR3 residues: CASSLGTGVDGYTF. CDR3 sequence (DNA): TGTGCCAGCAGCTTGGGGACAGGGGTTGATGGCTACACCTTC. Full variable domain (missing parts from reference TRBV5-4 and TRBJ1-2): ETGVTQSPTHLIKTRGQQVTLRCSSQSGHNTVSWYQQALGQGPQFIFQYYREEENGRGNFPPRFSGLQFPNYSSELNVNALELDDSALYLCASSLGTGVDGYTFGSGTRLTVV.

This chain uses TRBV10-3 with TRBJ2-1, with TRBD1 identical over 10 bases. CDR1 is ENHRY and CDR2 is SYGVKD in the germline V gene. The CDR3 sequence is 15 residues long. V lost 6 bases to trimming and J lost 3 bases; unmatched junction nucleotides: 5. The CDR3 is CAISLTGGDYNEQFF. DNA for the CDR3: TGTGCCATCAGCTTGACAGGGGGCGACTACAATGAGCAGTTCTTC.

This clone was found once. V is TRBV6-5 and J is TRBJ1-1; no clear D gene. V lost 1 base and J 1 base, leaving 4 bases between the germline ends. Germline CDR1 reads MNHEY; CDR2 reads SVGAGI. The CDR3 length is 13 residues. The CDR3 nucleotides are TGTGCCAGCAGTTACTTGAGGAACACTGAAGCTTTCTTT. Translation gives CASSYLRNTEAFF.

The chain couples TRBV10-1 to TRBJ2-3; D is possibly TRBD2 (6 bases). This CDR3 has 14 residues. Between the trimmed V and J ends, which lost 5 bases and 6 bases, there was a span of 15 bases. From germline, CDR1 is WNHNN and CDR2 SYGVQD (reference sequence). CDR3 DNA sequence: TGCGCCAGCAGTAACTACCCACGGGGGGATACGCAGTATTTT. It encodes CASSNYPRGDTQYF.

The gene calls are TRBV9 and TRBJ2-7, with 8 positions matching TRBD2. This CDR3 is built from 16 residues. The V gene's germline CDR1 is SGDLS and CDR2 YYNGEE. Trimming took 4 bases from V and 0 from J; bases not matched to a gene: 9. The CDR3 DNA follows: TGTGCCAGCAGCCCAGATGGCGGGGGGAGCTCCTACGAGCAGTACTTC. Translated: CASSPDGGGSSYEQYF.

The chain recombines TRBV19 with TRBJ2-7; 11 bases are shared with TRBD1. The CDR3 is made up of 15 amino acids. Looked up from germline, CDR1 is LNHDA and CDR2 is SQIVND (reference sequence). After removal of 7 bases from V and 2 bases from J, the junction contained 7 bases not matched to a gene. The CDR3: CASTGPGQGAYEQYF. The CDR3 DNA reads as TGTGCCAGTACCGGACCGGGACAGGGGGCCTACGAGCAGTACTTC.

The rearrangement uses TRBV6-5 and TRBJ1-6; TRBD1 aligns across 8 bases. Germline lookup yields CDR1 MNHEY and CDR2 SVGAGI. CDR3 size: 14 residues. The J segment lost 5 bases and the V segment lost 9 bases, leaving 6 bases of the junction unmatched. The CDR3 is CASAGGLNNSPLHF. The CDR3 DNA is TGTGCCAGTGCAGGGGGCCTTAATAATTCACCCCTCCACTTT.

J is TRBJ1-2 and V is TRBV6-5; D gene uncertain. The CDR3 is 13 amino acids. Trimming cost V 6 bases and J 7 bases, with 15 bases left between them. Per the germline V gene, CDR1 is MNHEY and CDR2 is SVGAGI. The CDR3 region has the DNA TGTGCCAGCAGGACGGGGATCGTTTCTGGCTACACCTTC. Translating it yields CASRTGIVSGYTF.

V usage is TRBV27 and J usage is TRBJ1-4; tentatively, D is TRBD1 (5 bases). The CDR3 has 15 amino acids. V was trimmed by 5 bases and J by 8 bases, leaving 18 bases between them. Germline V CDR1 and CDR2: MNHEY, SMNVEV (reference sequence). Here the CDR3 reads CASSAGLDLGEKLFF. Written as DNA, the CDR3 is TGTGCCAGCAGTGCGGGACTCGACTTGGGGGAAAAACTGTTTTTT.

The rearrangement links TRBV19 to TRBJ2-5; 16 bases fit TRBD2. Germline V CDR1 and CDR2: LNHDA, SQIVND (reference sequence). The CDR3 extends over 18 amino acids. V trimming: 4 bases; J trimming: 0 bases; junction bases outside the gene matches: 5. CDR3 in amino acids: CASSTGTSGGGHQETQYF. Written as DNA, the CDR3 is TGTGCCAGTAGTACCGGGACTAGCGGGGGGGGGCACCAAGAGACCCAGTACTTC.

The J gene is TRBJ1-3, the V gene TRBV5-4, with D tentatively TRBD1 (5 bases). Germline CDR1 and CDR2: SGHNT and YYREEE (reference sequence). This CDR3 contains 16 residues. Trimming left V 3 bases short and J 1 base short, with 14 bases between. The CDR3 protein is CASSWGGLTSGNTIYF. The CDR3 DNA is TGTGCCAGCAGCTGGGGGGGTTTAACATCTGGAAACACCATATATTTT.

V gene TRBV5-1 combines with J gene TRBJ2-3; TRBD2 matches 7 bases. The CDR3 is 17 amino acids. Trimming at V came to 4 bases and at J to 4 bases, leaving 15 bases not matched to a gene. CDR1 is SGHRS and CDR2 is YFSETQ in the germline V gene. As DNA, the CDR3 is TGCGCCAGCAGCCCAAACCCGACTGGCGGGAGTTCAGATACGCAGTATTTT. It translates to CASSPNPTGGSSDTQYF.

V and J are TRBV7-2 and TRBJ2-3, with TRBD2 matching over 7 bases. The CDR3 contains 16 residues. V dropped 6 bases and J dropped 0; count of bases not matched to a gene: 9. Germline V lookup: CDR1 SGHTA, CDR2 FQGNSA. CDR3 DNA sequence: TGTGCCAGCAGTCGCAAAGCGGGAACTAGCACAGATACGCAGTATTTT. This encodes CASSRKAGTSTDTQYF.

The CDR3 here is CASSSTGQGKTEAFF. In DNA form, the CDR3 reads TGTGCCAGCAGTTCCACGGGACAGGGGAAAACTGAAGCTTTCTTT. The chain joins TRBV6-6 to TRBJ1-1, with 10 bases that match TRBD1. CDR3 size: 15 residues. V was pared by 4 bases and J by 5 bases, with 7 bases of the junction left unmatched. Germline CDR1 MNHNY, CDR2 SVGAGI (reference sequence).

The rearrangement joins TRBV28 to TRBJ1-1; 10 nucleotides match TRBD1. In germline, CDR1 is MDHEN, CDR2 SYDVKM. The CDR3 is made up of 14 amino acids. J was trimmed by 8 bases and V by 5 bases; bases with no gene match: 8. The CDR3, as DNA: TGTGCCAGCAGTCCGCCGACAGGGGGCAGGGAAGCTTTCTTT. Amino acids: CASSPPTGGREAFF.

The V call is TRBV9, the J call TRBJ1-4, with 9 bases that match TRBD1. The CDR3 covers 15 residues. Germline V lookup: CDR1 SGDLS, CDR2 YYNGEE. Unmatched junction bases numbered 8, after V lost 3 bases and J lost 8 bases. The CDR3 DNA sequence: TGTGCCAGCAGCGCCGGACAGGGGTTTTTCGAAAAACTGTTTTTT. Protein sequence: CASSAGQGFFEKLFF. Full variable domain (rest looked up from reference TRBV9 and TRBJ1-4): DSGVTQTPKHLITATGQRVTLRCSPRSGDLSVYWYQQSLDQGLQFLIQYYNGEERAKGNILERFSAQQFPDLHSELNLSSLELGDSALYFCASSAGQGFFEKLFFGSGTQLSVL.

V gene TRBV3-1 (or the pseudogene TRBV3-2) combines with J gene TRBJ2-5; 8 bases map to TRBD2. Germline CDR1 LGHDT, CDR2 YNNKEL (reference sequence). Trimming took 1 base from V and 2 from J; bases not matched to a gene: 6. This CDR3 has 16 amino acids. Here the CDR3 reads CASSQGNSGVQETQYF. The CDR3 bases are TGTGCCAGCAGCCAAGGGAATAGCGGGGTACAAGAGACCCAGTACTTC.

This chain joins TRBV29-1 and TRBJ1-6, with 10 nucleotides matching TRBD1. The CDR3 consists of 13 residues. The V segment lost 6 bases and the J segment 7 bases; nucleotides outside the gene matches: 3. Germline CDR1 reads SQVTM; CDR2 reads ANQGSEA. CDR3 nucleotides: TGCAGCGTCTCGGACAGGGGGAATTCACCCCTCCACTTT. It translates to CSVSDRGNSPLHF.

The chain links TRBV10-1 to TRBJ2-2, with unresolved D. There are 14 residues in the CDR3. Germline V gene data show CDR1 as WNHNN and CDR2 as SYGVQD (reference sequence). Trimming shortened V by 6 bases and J by 0 bases, and 8 bases separated the two germline ends. CDR3 DNA: TGCGCCAGCAGGCCCGGTGCGAACACCGGGGAGCTGTTTTTT. Its protein product is CASRPGANTGELFF.

The chain is built from TRBV6-5 and TRBJ1-3; D might be TRBD1 (6 bases). The CDR3 consists of 15 residues. The V gene's germline CDR1 is MNHEY and CDR2 SVGAGI. V lost 6 bases and J lost 3, with 15 bases in between. CDR3 nucleotides: TGTGCCAGCAGCCGACCGACAGGACTTGGAAACACCATATATTTT. Its protein product is CASSRPTGLGNTIYF.

V usage is TRBV24-1 and J usage is TRBJ1-2; TRBD1 might be the D (5 bases). Germline CDR1 KGHDR, CDR2 SFDVKD. The CDR3 has 13 amino acids. V lost 4 bases to trimming and J lost 8 bases, with 13 bases between them. The CDR3 loop reads CATSDSRREGYTF. The CDR3 DNA sequence: TGTGCCACCAGTGACTCCCGCAGGGAAGGCTACACCTTC.